The present T cell receptor (beta chain) was sequenced within a study of T cell responses to AZD1222 COVID-19 vaccine. This clone showed up just once. The antigen remains unidentified. The CDR3 loop spans 15 amino acids. Germline loops: CDR1 ENHRY, CDR2 SYGVKD. Trimming took off 2 bases at V and 8 bases at J, with 18 bases between the two ends. The assay was immunoSEQ multiplex PCR, and TCRdb's table has in-frame clones only and misses some. Found here are about 150,000 clones, 75% to 90% of them singletons; the top ten hold approximately 8%. General study results and limits: Donors, mostly white British, included more females; clonal diversity was possibly underestimated. Two AZD1222 doses significantly raised spike-specific TCR breadth and depth over controls. It was only after the peak T cell response that any repertoires were sampled.

This sequence originates from an adult in good health. The sequencing used peripheral blood, collected on day 0 of AZD1222 vaccination. The rearrangement joins TRBV10-3 to TRBJ1-2, with D perhaps matching TRBD1 (5 bases). The CDR3: CAISEPTGTHRGYTF. The CDR3 coding sequence is TGTGCCATCAGTGAGCCAACCGGGACCCACAGGGGCTACACCTTC.